The 9 T cell receptor beta chains below all came from one sample that was sequenced in a study of identifying expanded T cells in peripheral blood. The data were produced by immunoSEQ multiplex PCR, yet TCRdb's version contains in-frame clones alone and is incomplete. The profile shows around 120,000 clones, 86% of them singletons. The sample was blood. These TCRs come from a person aged 18 to 70 in good health.

V usage is TRBV29-1 and J usage is TRBJ1-2; D is unclear. Germline loops: CDR1 SQVTM, CDR2 ANQGSEA. Deletions cut 0 bases from V and 3 bases from J, with 11 bases between. This CDR3 is built from 14 residues. The CDR3 loop reads CSVEDFEGDYGYTF. CDR3 nucleotides: TGCAGCGTTGAAGATTTCGAGGGTGACTATGGCTACACCTTC.

The chain is built from TRBV19 and TRBJ2-1, with no clear D. CDR3 length: 13 residues. Deletions cut 4 bases from V and 6 bases from J, with 10 bases between. The V gene's germline CDR1 is LNHDA and CDR2 SQIVND (reference sequence). The CDR3 nucleotides are TGTGCCAGTAGTAGGTCCCATAGCAATGAGCAGTTCTTC. Translating it yields CASSRSHSNEQFF.

This chain uses TRBV2 with TRBJ2-2; D is ambiguous. This CDR3 is built from 15 residues. Trimming stripped 7 bases from V and 1 base from J, with 13 bases between. The V gene's germline CDR1 is SNHLY and CDR2 FYNNEI. CDR3 protein: CASIKTTGNTGELFF. Written as DNA, the CDR3 is TGTGCCAGCATTAAGACAACGGGGAACACCGGGGAGCTGTTTTTT.

This chain uses TRBV28 with TRBJ2-5; the D gene is possibly TRBD2 (5 bases). The CDR3 is 13 residues long. Trimming left V 7 bases short and J 3 bases short, with 12 bases between. Per germline, CDR1 MDHEN and CDR2 SYDVKM. CDR3 loop: CASTGLPEETQYF. The CDR3 DNA reads as TGTGCCAGCACCGGACTTCCTGAAGAGACCCAGTACTTC.

This clone was observed a handful of times. The gene calls are TRBV18 and TRBJ2-5; TRBD2 matches at 8 bases. The CDR3 runs 15 residues. Unmatched junction bases numbered 8, after V lost 3 bases and J lost 5 bases. Looked up from germline, CDR1 is KGHSH and CDR2 is LQKENI. For the CDR3, the DNA is TGTGCCAGCTCACCTAGGACTAGCCGAGGCGAGACCCAGTACTTC. It yields the protein CASSPRTSRGETQYF.

The chain combines TRBV30 with TRBJ2-7; D assignment may be TRBD1 or TRBD2 (5 bases each). The CDR3 runs 12 residues. The germline V and J ends were trimmed by 7 bases and 6 bases, with 16 bases remaining between them. CDR1 is GTSNPN, CDR2 SVGIG, per germline (reference sequence). The CDR3 region is CASEAGSGEQYF. The CDR3 nucleotides read TGTGCCTCGGAGGCAGGGTCTGGCGAGCAGTACTTC. The full variable domain, completed using reference TRBV30 and TRBJ2-7, is SQTIHQWPATLVQPVGSPLSLECTVEGTSNPNLYWYRQAAGRGLQLLFYSVGIGQISSEVPQNLSASRPQDRQFILSSKKLLLSDSGFYLCASEAGSGEQYFGPGTRLTVT.

The chain recombines TRBV9 with TRBJ2-3; possible D gene TRBD2, 6 bases. Germline V gene sequence: CDR1 SGDLS, CDR2 YYNGEE. V was cut by 4 bases and J by 0 bases, with 12 bases left in between. The CDR3 covers 15 residues. DNA of the CDR3: TGTGCCAGCAGCCCCAGACTAGGAAGCACAGATACGCAGTATTTT. This codes for CASSPRLGSTDTQYF. Drawing the rest from reference TRBV9 and TRBJ2-3, the complete variable domain is DSGVTQTPKHLITATGQRVTLRCSPRSGDLSVYWYQQSLDQGLQFLIQYYNGEERAKGNILERFSAQQFPDLHSELNLSSLELGDSALYFCASSPRLGSTDTQYFGPGTRLTVL.

This clone has a single count. The chain has TRBV14 and TRBJ1-1; TRBD1 might be the D (5 bases). V lost 6 bases and J lost 4, with 12 bases in between. The CDR3 has 13 residues. The germline V gene encodes CDR1 SGHDN and CDR2 FVKESK. The CDR3 DNA follows: TGTGCCAGCAGTTTATATGGGGGCACTGAAGCTTTCTTT. It codes for CASSLYGGTEAFF.

The V call is TRBV5-6, the J call TRBJ1-2; D is possibly TRBD1 (5 bases). This CDR3 is 13 amino acids long. From germline, CDR1 is SGHDT and CDR2 YYEEEE. Deletions cut 3 bases from V and 5 bases from J, with 11 bases between. The CDR3 nucleotides are TGTGCCAGCAGCTCTTATCAGGGATATGGCTACACCTTC. Translated, it gives CASSSYQGYGYTF. Using reference TRBV5-6 and TRBJ1-2 for the parts outside the CDR3, the full variable domain is DAGVTQSPTHLIKTRGQQVTLRCSPKSGHDTVSWYQQALGQGPQFIFQYYEEEERQRGNFPDRFSGHQFPNYSSELNVNALLLGDSALYLCASSSYQGYGYTFGSGTRLTVV.